These 7 T cell receptor beta chains were all obtained from the same sample, sequenced in a study of blood T cell repertoires in COVID-19. The assay was immunoSEQ multiplex PCR, and TCRdb's table has in-frame clones only and misses some. The sample contains roughly 300,000 clones, 80% to 90% of which appear only once. Sequenced: PBMCs or T cells enriched from blood (not recorded which). These receptors were obtained from a woman aged 18-29 years who had recovered from COVID-19.

This clone appeared a few times. This chain connects TRBV3-1 (or the pseudogene TRBV3-2) to TRBJ1-5, with D unresolved. This CDR3 is built from 14 residues. Trimming cost V 4 bases and J 4 bases, with 11 bases left between them. Germline V gene data show CDR1 as LGHDT and CDR2 as YNNKEL (reference sequence). Here the CDR3 DNA reads TGTGCCAGCAGCCTGACGTCCGGGAATCAGCCCCAGCATTTT. Its translation is CASSLTSGNQPQHF.

For this clone: Additional DNA sequences in this sample encode the identical CDR3. The V gene is TRBV18, the J gene TRBJ2-5, with D unresolved. The CDR3 consists of 12 residues. Germline CDR1 is KGHSH and CDR2 is LQKENI. V lost 3 bases and J 2 bases, leaving 4 bases between the germline ends. As DNA, the CDR3 is TGTGCCAGCTCACCCTCGCAAGAGACCCAGTACTTC. It translates to CASSPSQETQYF.

A single count supports this clone. The V gene is TRBV3-1 (or the pseudogene TRBV3-2), the J gene TRBJ1-4, with 7 bases matching TRBD1. With 4 bases clipped from V and 7 bases from J, the junction kept 6 bases outside the gene matches. This CDR3 spans 14 amino acids. Germline V lookup: CDR1 LGHDT, CDR2 YNNKEL (reference sequence). The CDR3 region is CASSRADRVEKLFF. The CDR3 coding sequence is TGTGCCAGCAGCCGAGCCGACAGGGTTGAAAAACTGTTTTTT.

V is TRBV6-5 and J is TRBJ2-1; a possible D gene is TRBD1 (5 bases). The V gene's germline CDR1 is MNHEY and CDR2 SVGAGI. This CDR3 spans 13 amino acids. Trimming took off 8 bases at V and 6 bases at J, with 14 bases between the two ends. The CDR3, as DNA: TGTGCCAGCCAGCCGACAGAGACCAATGAGCAGTTCTTC. This sequence encodes CASQPTETNEQFF.

This rearrangement joins TRBV14 to TRBJ1-3; D unclear. The CDR3 runs to 13 residues. The germline gives CDR1 SGHDN, CDR2 FVKESK. The ends were cut back, 3 bases at V and 4 bases at J, with 7 bases in the middle. The CDR3 loop reads CASSQQQGNTIYF. The CDR3 nucleotides read TGTGCCAGCAGCCAGCAACAGGGAAACACCATATATTTT.

The V call is TRBV7-9, the J call TRBJ2-6, with a weak D call TRBD2 (5 bases). The CDR3 runs to 16 residues. CDR1 SEHNR and CDR2 FQNEAQ come from the germline V gene (reference sequence). Trimming cost V 4 bases and J 4 bases, with 14 bases left between them. CDR3 in amino acids: CASSSRTLLGANVLTF. The CDR3 coding sequence is TGTGCCAGCAGCTCCCGGACTTTGTTAGGGGCCAACGTCCTGACTTTC.

DNA for the CDR3: TGTGCCAGCAGTGGGCGGGACAGCAGCTACGAGCAGTACTTC. This encodes CASSGRDSSYEQYF. The gene calls are TRBV25-1 and TRBJ2-7; tentatively, D is TRBD1 (7 bases). Trimming cost V 4 bases and J 3 bases, with 13 bases left between them. Germline loops: CDR1 MGHDK, CDR2 SYGVNS. The CDR3 runs to 14 residues.